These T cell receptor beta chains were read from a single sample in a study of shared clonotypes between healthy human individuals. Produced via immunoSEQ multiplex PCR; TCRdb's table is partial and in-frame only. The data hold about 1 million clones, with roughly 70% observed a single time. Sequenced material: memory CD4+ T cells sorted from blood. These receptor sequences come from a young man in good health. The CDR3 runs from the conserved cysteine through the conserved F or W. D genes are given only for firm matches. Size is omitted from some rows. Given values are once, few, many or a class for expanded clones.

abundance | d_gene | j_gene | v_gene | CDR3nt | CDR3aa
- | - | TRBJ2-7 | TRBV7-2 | TGTGCCAGCAGCTTAGCGTACGGGGCCAGCTACGAGCAGTACTTC | CASSLAYGASYEQYF
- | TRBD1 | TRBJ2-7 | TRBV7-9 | TGTGCCAGCAGCCAACCCACGGGACAGACCACCTACGAGCAGTACTTC | CASSQPTGQTTYEQYF
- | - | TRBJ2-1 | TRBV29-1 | TGCAGCGTTTCCCAAGGGGGGGCCTACAATGAGCAGTTCTTC | CSVSQGGAYNEQFF
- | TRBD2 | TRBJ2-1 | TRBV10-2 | TGCGCCAGCAGACGTCTAGCGGGAGTCGTCTCCTACAATGAGCAGTTCTTC | CASRRLAGVVSYNEQFF
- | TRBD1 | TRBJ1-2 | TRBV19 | TGTGCCAGTAGTATCGACTCCAACAGGGGAGGTGGCTACACCTTC | CASSIDSNRGGGYTF
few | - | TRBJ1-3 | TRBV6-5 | TGTGCCAGCAATCGGGACGGCTCTGGAAACACCATATATTTT | CASNRDGSGNTIYF
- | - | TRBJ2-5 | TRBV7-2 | TGTGCCAGCAGCCGACAGACAGGCGTCCTGTCCTCTCAAGAGACCCAGTACTTC | CASSRQTGVLSSQETQYF
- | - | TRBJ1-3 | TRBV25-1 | TGTGCCAGCAGCGATCACGGGGCAGGGGGAAACACCATATATTTT | CASSDHGAGGNTIYF
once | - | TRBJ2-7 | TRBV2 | TGTGCCAGCAGCGCCCTAGGAGCCGAGCAGTACTTC | CASSALGAEQYF
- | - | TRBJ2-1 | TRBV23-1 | TGCGCCAGCAGTCATAGGCTTGAACGAGACCTCTCCAATGAGCAGTTCTTC | CASSHRLERDLSNEQFF
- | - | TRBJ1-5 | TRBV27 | TGTGCCAGCAGGGCCGGGACACTTAGCAATCAGCCCCAGCATTTT | CASRAGTLSNQPQHF
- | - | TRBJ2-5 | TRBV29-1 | TGCAGCGGGGGTGGGGGCGCCCTACAAGAGACCCAGTACTTC | CSGGGGALQETQYF
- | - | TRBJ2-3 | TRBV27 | TGTGCCAGCAGGGGGCGGCTCACAGATACGCAGTATTTT | CASRGRLTDTQYF
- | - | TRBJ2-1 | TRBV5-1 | TGCGCCAGCAGCTTCGATAGTTCAAACAATGAGCAGTTCTTC | CASSFDSSNNEQFF
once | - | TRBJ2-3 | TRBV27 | TGTGCCAGCAGTTCAACGAAGTATATGCGGGCAGATACGCAGTATTTT | CASSSTKYMRADTQYF
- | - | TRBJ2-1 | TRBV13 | TGTGCCAGCACCCTCGGGCGGCTCCAAATCGATGAGCAGTTCTTC | CASTLGRLQIDEQFF
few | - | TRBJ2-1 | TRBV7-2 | TGTGCCAGCAGCTTACGGGGTGCTTCCTACAATGAGCAGTTCTTC | CASSLRGASYNEQFF
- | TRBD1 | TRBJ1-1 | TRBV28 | TGTGCCAGCAGTTCGCCCAGGGGGCCTCGCAGTGAAGCTTTCTTT | CASSSPRGPRSEAFF
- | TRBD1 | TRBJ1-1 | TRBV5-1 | TGCGCCACCGGGACAGGGGATGGGACTGAAGCTTTCTTT | CATGTGDGTEAFF
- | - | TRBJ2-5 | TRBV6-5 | TGTGCCAGCAGTTTGGCGAGAAGAGAGACCCAGTACTTC | CASSLARRETQYF
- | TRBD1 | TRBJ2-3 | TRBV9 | TGTGCCAGCAGCCCCCGGACAGGTGCCACAGATACGCAGTATTTT | CASSPRTGATDTQYF
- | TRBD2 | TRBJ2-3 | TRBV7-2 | TGTGCCAGCAGCTTAGAAGGACTAGCGGGAGGAGATACGCAGTATTTT | CASSLEGLAGGDTQYF
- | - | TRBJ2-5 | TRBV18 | TGTGCCAGCTCATCCTCAGACGGGGGCACAGAGACCCAGTACTTC | CASSSSDGGTETQYF
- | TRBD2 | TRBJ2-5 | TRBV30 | TGTGCCTGGAGACTAGCGGGGGGGCAAGAGACCCAGTACTTC | CAWRLAGGQETQYF
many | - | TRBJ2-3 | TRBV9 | TGTGCCAGCAGCGTAGAAGTATCAGATACGCAGTATTTT | CASSVEVSDTQYF
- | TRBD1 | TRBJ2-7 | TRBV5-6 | TGTGCCAGCAGCGGGGACAGGGGAACCTACGAGCAGTACTTC | CASSGDRGTYEQYF
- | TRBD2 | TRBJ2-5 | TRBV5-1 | TGCGCCAGCAGCGGGACTACCCAAGAGACCCAGTACTTC | CASSGTTQETQYF
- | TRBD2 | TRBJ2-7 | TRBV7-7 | TGTGCACATTACGGGGGGGCCCCCTACGAGCAGTACTTC | CAHYGGAPYEQYF
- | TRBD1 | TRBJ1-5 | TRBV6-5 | TGTGCCAGCAGTGGGAGACAGGGATATCAGCCCCAGCATTTT | CASSGRQGYQPQHF
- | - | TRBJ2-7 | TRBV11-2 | TGTGCCAGCAGCTTAGATCTCCCTTCCTACGAGCAGTACTTC | CASSLDLPSYEQYF
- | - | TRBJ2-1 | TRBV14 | TGTGCCAGCAGTCATGACCCGGCCTCTGAGCAGTTCTTC | CASSHDPASEQFF
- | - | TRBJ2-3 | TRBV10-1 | TGCGCCACCCCATTGAGGGAGTATTTT | CATPLREYF
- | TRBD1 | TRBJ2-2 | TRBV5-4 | TGTGCCAGCAGCGATAGGGACAGGGGGCATACCGGGGAGCTGTTTTTT | CASSDRDRGHTGELFF
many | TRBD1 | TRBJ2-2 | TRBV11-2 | TGTGCCAGCAGGCCACCCGGGACAGGGAACACCGGGGAGCTGTTTTTT | CASRPPGTGNTGELFF
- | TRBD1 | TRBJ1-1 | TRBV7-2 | TGTGCCAGCAGCCCCGACAGGGGTGCCCTTAACACTGAAGCTTTCTTT | CASSPDRGALNTEAFF
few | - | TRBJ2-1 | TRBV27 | TGTGCCAGCAGTTCCGTCTATAGCGCGAGCTCCTACAATGAGCAGTTCTTC | CASSSVYSASSYNEQFF
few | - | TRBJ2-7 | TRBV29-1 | TGCAGCGGCGGTAGTACCTACGAGCAGTACTTC | CSGGSTYEQYF
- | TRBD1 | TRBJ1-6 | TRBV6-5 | TGTGCCAGCAGGACAGGGGTCAATTCACCCCTCCACTTT | CASRTGVNSPLHF
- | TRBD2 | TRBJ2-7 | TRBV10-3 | TGTGCCATCAAAGGGACTAGCGGGTCCTACGAGCAGTACTTC | CAIKGTSGSYEQYF
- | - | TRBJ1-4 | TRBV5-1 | TGCGCCAGCAGCTCGGCGGGCGCGCTCCTTACTAATGAAAAACTGTTTTTT | CASSSAGALLTNEKLFF
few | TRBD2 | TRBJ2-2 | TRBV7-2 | TGTGCCAGCAGCTTAGTGGGTAGCGGGAGGGCCGACACCGGGGAGCTGTTTTTT | CASSLVGSGRADTGELFF
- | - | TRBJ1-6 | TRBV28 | TGTGCCAGCAGTTTACTTGGTGGGCCTGACTATAATTCACCCCTCCACTTT | CASSLLGGPDYNSPLHF
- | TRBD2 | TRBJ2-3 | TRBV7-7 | TGTGCTAGCAGCTCCGGGACTAGCCAAACAGATACGCAGTATTTT | CASSSGTSQTDTQYF
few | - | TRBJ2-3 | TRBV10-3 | TGTGCCATCAGTGAGTCGGCTAGCTACGGCACAGATACGCAGTATTTT | CAISESASYGTDTQYF
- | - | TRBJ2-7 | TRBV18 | TGTGCCAGCTCAGCCAGGGGAGACGAGCAGTACTTC | CASSARGDEQYF